These 12 T cell receptor beta chains originate from one sample sequenced in a study of shared clonotypes between healthy human individuals. This table comes from immunoSEQ multiplex PCR, and its TCRdb copy is limited to in-frame clones, with some not included. The data contain about 2 million clones, roughly 96% of them singletons. Sequencing used naive CD4+ T cells sorted from blood. The subset here: CD45RA+ positively selected. These receptors were taken from a young man in good health.

V gene TRBV18 combines with J gene TRBJ2-7, with 13 bases matching TRBD2. The CDR3 is 15 residues long. Germline V gives CDR1 KGHSH, CDR2 LQKENI. The ends lost 5 bases at V and 6 bases at J; junction bases unmatched: 7. The CDR3 region has the DNA TGTGCCAGCTCAAGGACTAGCGGGAGCTACGGCGAGCAGTACTTC. Its translation is CASSRTSGSYGEQYF.

V usage is TRBV5-1 and J usage is TRBJ1-3; no clear D gene. Per germline, CDR1 SGHRS and CDR2 YFSETQ. The CDR3 runs to 15 residues. V shed 4 bases and J shed 0 bases, with 11 bases lying between them. CDR3 bases: TGCGCCAGCAGCACTGACCCATACTCTGGAAACACCATATATTTT. This gives the protein CASSTDPYSGNTIYF.

V gene TRBV11-2 combines with J gene TRBJ2-5; D is undetermined. V lost 1 base and J lost 7, with 10 bases in between. The CDR3 totals 13 residues. The germline V gene has CDR1 SGHAT and CDR2 FQNNGV. The CDR3, as DNA: TGTGCCAGCAGCTTAGGGCCCTGGGGGACCCAGTACTTC. Its protein is CASSLGPWGTQYF.

This rearrangement joins TRBV18 to TRBJ1-2, with D perhaps matching TRBD1 (5 bases). V shed 1 base and J shed 4 bases, with 16 bases lying between them. The CDR3 consists of 16 residues. CDR1 and CDR2 (germline): KGHSH, LQKENI. Written as DNA, the CDR3 is TGTGCCAGCTCACCACAGCCGGGGCCATGGGGCTATGGCTACACCTTC. It is translated as CASSPQPGPWGYGYTF.

This chain connects TRBV7-8 to TRBJ1-5, with D uncertain. CDR1 and CDR2 (germline): SGHVS, FQNEAQ. The CDR3 length is 16 residues. The ends were cut back, 2 bases at V and 0 bases at J, with 11 bases in the middle. CDR3 nucleotide sequence: TGTGCCAGCAGCTTATTCCCTTCGGGTAGCAATCAGCCCCAGCATTTT. It translates to CASSLFPSGSNQPQHF.

The V gene is TRBV7-6, the J gene TRBJ2-7; D is perhaps TRBD1 (6 bases). Germline loops: CDR1 SGHVS, CDR2 FNYEAQ. There are 16 residues in the CDR3. V lost 1 base and J lost 3, with 16 bases in between. CDR3 coding DNA: TGTGCCAGCAGCTTAGGCCCCCGACAGGAAGGCTACGAGCAGTACTTC. Translating it yields CASSLGPRQEGYEQYF.

The chain has TRBV30 and TRBJ2-1; possible D gene TRBD2, 5 bases. V was cut by 1 base and J by 6 bases, with 10 bases left in between. This CDR3 comprises 13 residues. Per the germline V gene, CDR1 is GTSNPN and CDR2 is SVGIG (reference sequence). The CDR3 here is CAWSAVTSNEQFF. Here the CDR3 DNA reads TGTGCCTGGAGTGCCGTTACTAGCAATGAGCAGTTCTTC. The whole variable domain, filled in from reference TRBV30 and TRBJ2-1, reads SQTIHQWPATLVQPVGSPLSLECTVEGTSNPNLYWYRQAAGRGLQLLFYSVGIGQISSEVPQNLSASRPQDRQFILSSKKLLLSDSGFYLCAWSAVTSNEQFFGPGTRLTVL.

V is TRBV30 and J is TRBJ1-2, with TRBD1 matching over 7 bases. Trimming removed 0 bases from V and 0 bases from J; junction bases left unmatched: 4. CDR3 size: 15 residues. The germline V gene has CDR1 GTSNPN and CDR2 SVGIG (reference sequence). CDR3 amino acids: CAWSVQGPANYGYTF. Here the CDR3 DNA reads TGTGCCTGGAGTGTACAGGGGCCAGCTAACTATGGCTACACCTTC.

V gene TRBV6-6 combines with J gene TRBJ2-2; no firm D call. Looked up from germline, CDR1 is MNHNY and CDR2 is SVGAGI (reference sequence). The V end lost 2 bases, the J end lost 7 bases, and 8 bases lay between the germline ends. The CDR3 length is 13 residues. The chain's CDR3 is CASSYTLIGELFF. Here the CDR3 DNA reads TGTGCCAGCAGTTACACACTCATCGGGGAGCTGTTTTTT.

This clone has just one count. The chain links TRBV5-4 to TRBJ2-3; tentatively, D is TRBD1 (6 bases). Germline V gene sequence: CDR1 SGHNT, CDR2 YYREEE (reference sequence). The germline V and J ends were trimmed by 4 bases and 2 bases, with 17 bases remaining between them. The CDR3 length is 16 residues. The CDR3: CASSRGWDINTDTQYF. The DNA for the CDR3 is TGTGCCAGCAGCAGGGGGTGGGACATCAACACAGATACGCAGTATTTT.

This sequence joins TRBV5-1 and TRBJ2-7; D perhaps matches TRBD1 (8 bases). Trimming stripped 3 bases from V and 5 bases from J, with 21 bases between. Germline CDR1 reads SGHRS; CDR2 reads YFSETQ. The CDR3 spans 16 residues. Here the CDR3 reads CASSSFSITGGDEQYF. The CDR3 region has the DNA TGCGCCAGCAGCTCATTTTCGATCACAGGGGGGGACGAGCAGTACTTC. The full variable domain, its missing parts supplied by reference TRBV5-1 and TRBJ2-7, is KAGVTQTPRYLIKTRGQQVTLSCSPISGHRSVSWYQQTPGQGLQFLFEYFSETQRNKGNFPGRFSGRQFSNSRSEMNVSTLELGDSALYLCASSSFSITGGDEQYFGPGTRLTVT.

This rearrangement joins TRBV5-8 to TRBJ2-5; D gene ambiguous. The CDR3 consists of 10 residues. V shed 9 bases and J shed 10 bases, with 13 bases lying between them. Germline V lookup: CDR1 SGHTS, CDR2 YDEGEE. The CDR3 DNA sequence: TGTGCCACCTTTGCGCTAGGCCAGTACTTC. Translated, it gives CATFALGQYF.